This T cell receptor beta chain was observed in a study of early T cells in non-severe SARS-CoV-2 infection. For the study at large: Sequenced bulk RNA came from whole blood that was unsorted, and chains were unpaired. Findings and caveats of the study: A preference for anti-spike CD8 responses marked VDJdb matching, which missed private and CD4 specificities.

The CDR3 is made up of 15 amino acids. Germline V gives CDR1 MNHNS, CDR2 SASEGT. Trimming at V came to 7 bases and at J to 5 bases, leaving 11 bases not matched to a gene. TCRdb ran MiXCR on the 5' RACE reads and lists one entry per CDR3 protein. The sample lists more than 95,000 distinct CDR3 sequences, around 16% occurring once. The table lists this clonotype with a few counts. Its antigen is not known. The chain carries TRBV6-1 and TRBJ2-7, with 10 bases that match TRBD1. The specimen sequenced was whole blood. The origin of this receptor is an adult who was a healthcare worker with PCR-confirmed SARS-CoV-2 infection or an uninfected control (not recorded which). The CDR3 region has the DNA TGTGCCAGCAAAATTAGCCGGGACAGGGGCCACGAGCAGTACTTC. As protein: CASKISRDRGHEQYF.